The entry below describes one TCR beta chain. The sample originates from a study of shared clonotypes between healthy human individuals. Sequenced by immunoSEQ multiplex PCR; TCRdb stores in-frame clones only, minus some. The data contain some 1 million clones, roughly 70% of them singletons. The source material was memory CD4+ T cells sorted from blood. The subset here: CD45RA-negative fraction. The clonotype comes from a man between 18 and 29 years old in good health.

As DNA, the CDR3 is TGTGCCAGCAGCCGAGGGGGCCCCAACTACAATGAGCAGTTCTTC. Residues: CASSRGGPNYNEQFF. The chain is built from TRBV5-4 and TRBJ2-1; 7 positions agree with TRBD1. J lost 3 bases, V lost 4 bases, and 7 bases had no gene match. Germline-derived CDR1 and CDR2 are SGHNT and YYREEE (reference sequence). The CDR3 extends over 15 amino acids.